This TCR beta chain is from a study of tissue T cells after allogeneic stem cell transplantation. Study summary: Samples with visible lymphocytes on H&E were prioritized for sequencing. General observations from the study: Tissue-detected TCR repertoire was only partly captured by blood and spleen T cells.

Clones were read by immunoSEQ multiplex PCR, and TCRdb kept only the in-frame ones, dropping some. Altogether tens of thousands of clones are present, less than 85% being singletons, with the ten largest covering approximately 8%. To note about this clone: The target antigen is unknown.

Per the germline V gene, CDR1 is MNHEY and CDR2 is SVGAGI. CDR3 length: 11 residues. The V gene lost 0 bases and the J gene lost 7 bases, with 3 bases spanning the gap. The sequence was obtained from a female donor at least 60 years old with lung cancer. The sequences come from tissue from the ileum, collected at autopsy. The chain links TRBV6-5 to TRBJ1-2; D call uncertain. CDR3 amino acids: CASSYSIGYTF. The CDR3 nucleotides read TGTGCCAGCAGTTACTCGATTGGCTACACCTTC.